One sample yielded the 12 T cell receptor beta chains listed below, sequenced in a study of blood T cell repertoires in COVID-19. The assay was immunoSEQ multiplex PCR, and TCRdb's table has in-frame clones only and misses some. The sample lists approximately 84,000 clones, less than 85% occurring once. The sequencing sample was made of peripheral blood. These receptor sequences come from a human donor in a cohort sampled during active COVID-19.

DNA for the CDR3: TGCGCCAGCAGCTTTGGAGGAGATACGCAGTATTTT. Its protein product is CASSFGGDTQYF. The chain is built from TRBV5-1 and TRBJ2-3; D may be TRBD2 (5 bases). There are 12 residues in the CDR3. V gave up 2 bases and J gave up 5 bases, with 6 bases separating them. Germline loops: CDR1 SGHRS, CDR2 YFSETQ. Supplemented by reference TRBV5-1 and TRBJ2-3, the full variable domain reads KAGVTQTPRYLIKTRGQQVTLSCSPISGHRSVSWYQQTPGQGLQFLFEYFSETQRNKGNFPGRFSGRQFSNSRSEMNVSTLELGDSALYLCASSFGGDTQYFGPGTRLTVL.

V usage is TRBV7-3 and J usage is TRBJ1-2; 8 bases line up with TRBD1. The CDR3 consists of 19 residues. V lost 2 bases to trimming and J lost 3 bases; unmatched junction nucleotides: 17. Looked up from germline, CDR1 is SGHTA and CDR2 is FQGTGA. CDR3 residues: CASSLFGPIAGGIDYGYTF. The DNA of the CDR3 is TGTGCCAGCAGCTTATTCGGCCCCATCGCAGGGGGCATTGACTATGGCTACACCTTC.

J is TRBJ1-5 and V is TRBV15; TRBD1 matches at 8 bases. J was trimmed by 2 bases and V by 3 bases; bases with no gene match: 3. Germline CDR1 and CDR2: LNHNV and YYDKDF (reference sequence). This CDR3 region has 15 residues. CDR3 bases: TGTGCCACCAGCAGGGCAGGGGGCGGCAATCAGCCCCAGCATTTT. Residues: CATSRAGGGNQPQHF.

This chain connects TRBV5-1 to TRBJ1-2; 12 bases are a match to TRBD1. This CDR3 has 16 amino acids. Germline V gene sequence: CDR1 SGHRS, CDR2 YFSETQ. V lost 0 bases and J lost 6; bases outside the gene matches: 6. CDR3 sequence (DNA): TGCGCCAGCAGCTTGGTGGGGGACAGGGGGCGCGATGGCTACACCTTC. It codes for CASSLVGDRGRDGYTF.

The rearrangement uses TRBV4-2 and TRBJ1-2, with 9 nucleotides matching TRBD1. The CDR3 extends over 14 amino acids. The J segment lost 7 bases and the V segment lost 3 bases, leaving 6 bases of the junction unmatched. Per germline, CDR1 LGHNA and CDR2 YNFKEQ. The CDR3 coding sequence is TGTGCCAGCAGCCATGAACGGACAGGGGTTGGCTACACCTTC. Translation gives CASSHERTGVGYTF.

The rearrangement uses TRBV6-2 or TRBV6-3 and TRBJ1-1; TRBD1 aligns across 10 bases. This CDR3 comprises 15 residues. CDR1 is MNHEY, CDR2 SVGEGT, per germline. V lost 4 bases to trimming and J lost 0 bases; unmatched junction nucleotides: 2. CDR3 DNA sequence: TGTGCCAGCAGTTGGACAGGGGGACTGAACACTGAAGCTTTCTTT. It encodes CASSWTGGLNTEAFF.

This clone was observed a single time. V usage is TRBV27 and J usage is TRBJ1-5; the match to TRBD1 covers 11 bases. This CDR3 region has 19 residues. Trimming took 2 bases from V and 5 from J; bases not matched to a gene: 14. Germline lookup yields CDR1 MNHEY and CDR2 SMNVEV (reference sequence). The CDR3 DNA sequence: TGTGCCAGCAGTTTACTTAGCGGGACAGGGGGGGGATTCGATCAGCCCCAGCATTTT. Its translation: CASSLLSGTGGGFDQPQHF.

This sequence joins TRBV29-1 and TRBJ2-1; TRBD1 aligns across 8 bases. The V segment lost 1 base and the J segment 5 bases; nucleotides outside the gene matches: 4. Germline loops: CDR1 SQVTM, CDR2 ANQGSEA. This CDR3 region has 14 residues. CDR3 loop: CSVEGQGLDNEQFF. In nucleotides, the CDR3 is TGCAGCGTTGAAGGACAGGGGCTCGACAATGAGCAGTTCTTC.

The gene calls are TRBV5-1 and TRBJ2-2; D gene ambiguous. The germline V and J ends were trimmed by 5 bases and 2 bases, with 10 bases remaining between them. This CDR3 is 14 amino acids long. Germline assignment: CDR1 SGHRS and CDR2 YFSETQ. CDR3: CASSSDFNTGELFF. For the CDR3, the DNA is TGCGCCAGCAGTTCCGACTTCAACACCGGGGAGCTGTTTTTT.

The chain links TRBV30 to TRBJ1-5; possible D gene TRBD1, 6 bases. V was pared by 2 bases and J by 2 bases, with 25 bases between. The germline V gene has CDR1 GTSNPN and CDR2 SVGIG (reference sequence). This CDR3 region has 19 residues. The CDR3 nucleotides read TGTGCCTGGAGTCAGGTGGCAGGGGCCCGACTTTGGGGCAATCAGCCCCAGCATTTT. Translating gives CAWSQVAGARLWGNQPQHF.

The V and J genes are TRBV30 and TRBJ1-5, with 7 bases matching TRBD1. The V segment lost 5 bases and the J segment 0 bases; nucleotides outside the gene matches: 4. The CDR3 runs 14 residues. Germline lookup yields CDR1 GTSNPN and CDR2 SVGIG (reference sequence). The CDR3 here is CAWGTVGSNQPQHF. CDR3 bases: TGTGCCTGGGGGACAGTGGGTAGCAATCAGCCCCAGCATTTT.

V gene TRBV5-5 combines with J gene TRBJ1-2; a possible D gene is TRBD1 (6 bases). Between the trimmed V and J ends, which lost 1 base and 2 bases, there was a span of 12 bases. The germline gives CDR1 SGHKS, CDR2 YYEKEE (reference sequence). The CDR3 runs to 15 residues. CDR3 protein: CASSLSPGANYGYTF. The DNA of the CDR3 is TGTGCCAGCAGCTTGTCCCCAGGGGCCAACTATGGCTACACCTTC. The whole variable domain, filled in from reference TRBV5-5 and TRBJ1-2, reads DAGVTQSPTHLIKTRGQQVTLRCSPISGHKSVSWYQQVLGQGPQFIFQYYEKEERGRGNFPDRFSARQFPNYSSELNVNALLLGDSALYLCASSLSPGANYGYTFGSGTRLTVV.